These 2 T cell receptor beta chains came from one sample sequenced in a study of blood T cell repertoires in COVID-19. Repertoires were generated with immunoSEQ multiplex PCR, while TCRdb's copy carries only in-frame clones and drops some. In the table there are 200,000 to 250,000 clones, 88% of which are singletons. Sequencing was performed on peripheral blood. The receptors originated from a woman aged 55-70 years with acute or convalescent COVID-19.

The CDR3 bases are TGTGCCAGCAGTTCCGGGACAGGATTTAACTATGGCTACACCTTC. Its translation is CASSSGTGFNYGYTF. J is TRBJ1-2 and V is TRBV6-6; 8 bases are shared with TRBD1. The germline gives CDR1 MNHNY, CDR2 SVGAGI (reference sequence). The junction had 5 bases not matched to a gene; V was cut back by 4 bases and J by 1 base. CDR3 size: 15 residues.

In this sample, this clone turned up once. J is TRBJ2-2 and V is TRBV6-5; possibly TRBD2 for D (6 bases). The CDR3 runs to 15 residues. Germline V CDR1 and CDR2: MNHEY, SVGAGI. Deletions cut 6 bases from V and 6 bases from J, with 17 bases between. The CDR3 nucleotides are TGTGCCAGCAGCCGTCGAGTGGAGGGGCCCGGGGAGCTGTTTTTT. Protein product: CASSRRVEGPGELFF.